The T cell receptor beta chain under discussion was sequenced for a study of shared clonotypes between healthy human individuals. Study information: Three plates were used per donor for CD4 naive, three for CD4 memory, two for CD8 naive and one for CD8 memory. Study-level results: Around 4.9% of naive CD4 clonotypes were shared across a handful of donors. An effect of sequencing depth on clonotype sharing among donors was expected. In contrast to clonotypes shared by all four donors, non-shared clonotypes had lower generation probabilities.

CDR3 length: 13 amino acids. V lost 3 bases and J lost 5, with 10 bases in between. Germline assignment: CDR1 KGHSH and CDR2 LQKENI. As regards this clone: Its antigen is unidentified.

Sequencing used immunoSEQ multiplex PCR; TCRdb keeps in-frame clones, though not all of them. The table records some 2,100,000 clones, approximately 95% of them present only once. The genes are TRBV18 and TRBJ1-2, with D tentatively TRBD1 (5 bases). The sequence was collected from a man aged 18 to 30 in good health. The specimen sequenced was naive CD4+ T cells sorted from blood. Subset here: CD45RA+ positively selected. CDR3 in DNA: TGTGCCAGCTCACCGGCGACAGATTATGGCTACACCTTC. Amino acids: CASSPATDYGYTF.